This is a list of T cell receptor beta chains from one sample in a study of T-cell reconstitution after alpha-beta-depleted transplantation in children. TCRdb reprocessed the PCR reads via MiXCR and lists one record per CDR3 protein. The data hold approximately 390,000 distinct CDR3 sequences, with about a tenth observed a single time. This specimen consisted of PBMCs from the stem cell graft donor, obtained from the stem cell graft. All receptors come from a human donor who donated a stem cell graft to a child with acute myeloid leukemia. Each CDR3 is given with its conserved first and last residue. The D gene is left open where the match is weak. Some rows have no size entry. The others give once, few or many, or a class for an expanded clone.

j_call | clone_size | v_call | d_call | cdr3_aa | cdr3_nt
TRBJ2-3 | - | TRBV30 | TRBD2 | CAWSSGGGAFDTQYF | TGTGCCTGGAGTTCGGGCGGGGGGGCCTTTGATACGCAGTATTTT
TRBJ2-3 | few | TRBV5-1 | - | CASSQPPGAPSDTQYF | TGCGCCAGCAGCCAACCCCCGGGGGCGCCTTCAGATACGCAGTATTTT
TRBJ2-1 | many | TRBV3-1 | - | CASSQGGDNEQFF | TGTGCCAGCAGCCAAGGCGGGGACAATGAGCAGTTCTTC
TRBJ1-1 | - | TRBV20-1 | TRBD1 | CSATGQGEAEAFF | TGCAGTGCTACCGGACAGGGGGAGGCTGAAGCTTTCTTT
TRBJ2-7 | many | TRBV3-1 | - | CASSQLGSYEQYF | TGTGCCAGCAGCCAGCTAGGCTCCTACGAGCAGTACTTC
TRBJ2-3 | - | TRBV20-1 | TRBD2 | CSARASGITDTQYF | TGCAGTGCTAGGGCTAGCGGGATCACAGATACGCAGTATTTT
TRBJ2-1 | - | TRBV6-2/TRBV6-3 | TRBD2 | CANGAGGGVNEQFF | TGTGCCAACGGAGCGGGAGGCGGGGTCAATGAGCAGTTCTTC
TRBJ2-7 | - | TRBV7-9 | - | CASSLSAQAYEQYF | TGTGCCAGCAGCTTAAGTGCACAGGCCTACGAGCAGTACTTC
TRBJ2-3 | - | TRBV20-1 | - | CSARVPGIYTQYF | TGCAGTGCTAGAGTGCCAGGGATATATACGCAGTATTTT
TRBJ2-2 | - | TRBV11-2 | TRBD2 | CASSLGGLAGVYTGELFF | TGTGCCAGCAGCTTAGGTGGACTAGCGGGAGTTTACACCGGGGAGCTGTTTTTT
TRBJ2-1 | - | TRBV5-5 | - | CASITGAYNEQFF | TGTGCCAGCATCACTGGGGCCTACAATGAGCAGTTCTTC
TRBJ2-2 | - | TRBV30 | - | CAWSEGGGGELFF | TGTGCCTGGAGTGAAGGGGGAGGAGGGGAGCTGTTTTTT
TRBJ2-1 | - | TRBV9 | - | CASSVVRESYNEQFF | TGTGCCAGCAGCGTAGTTAGGGAATCCTACAATGAGCAGTTCTTC
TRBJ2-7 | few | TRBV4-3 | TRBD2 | CASSQGQRDTYEQYF | TGCGCCAGCAGCCAAGGGCAGCGGGATACCTACGAGCAGTACTTC
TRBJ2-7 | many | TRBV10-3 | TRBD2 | CAISELAGGLSEQYF | TGTGCCATCAGTGAGCTAGCGGGAGGGCTCAGCGAGCAGTACTTC
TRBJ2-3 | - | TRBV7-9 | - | CASSFQGSANTQYF | TGTGCCAGCAGCTTCCAGGGATCTGCGAATACGCAGTATTTT
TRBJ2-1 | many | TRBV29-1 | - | CSVEDVPGRGRGEQFF | TGCAGCGTTGAAGATGTCCCGGGGCGGGGACGGGGTGAGCAGTTCTTC
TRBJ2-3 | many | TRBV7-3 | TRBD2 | CASSFSGGATDTQYF | TGTGCCAGCAGCTTTAGCGGGGGGGCGACAGATACGCAGTATTTT
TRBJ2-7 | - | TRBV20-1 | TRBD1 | CSATVGTGGEQYF | TGCAGTGCTACAGTCGGGACAGGAGGGGAGCAGTACTTC
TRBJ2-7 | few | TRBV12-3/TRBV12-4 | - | CASSLTLGGSYEQYF | TGTGCCAGCAGTTTAACCCTGGGGGGCTCCTACGAGCAGTACTTC
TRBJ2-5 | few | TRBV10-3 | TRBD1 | CATASGGQETQYF | TGTGCCACCGCCTCAGGGGGCCAAGAGACCCAGTACTTC
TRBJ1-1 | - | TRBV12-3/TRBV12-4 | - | CASSSGALDMNTEAFF | TGTGCCAGCAGTAGCGGAGCCCTGGACATGAACACTGAAGCTTTCTTT
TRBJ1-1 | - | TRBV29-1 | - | CSVEEVQGRTEAFF | TGCAGCGTTGAAGAAGTCCAGGGAAGAACTGAAGCTTTCTTT
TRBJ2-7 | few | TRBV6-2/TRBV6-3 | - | CASSYSGSPSYEQYF | TGTGCCAGCAGTTACTCGGGGAGTCCATCCTACGAGCAGTACTTC
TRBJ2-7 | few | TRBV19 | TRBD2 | CASSKASGSIEQYF | TGTGCCAGTAGTAAGGCTAGCGGGAGTATCGAGCAGTACTTC
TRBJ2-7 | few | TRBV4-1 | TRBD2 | CASSQVLAGGVEQYF | TGCGCCAGCAGCCAAGTCCTAGCGGGAGGGGTCGAGCAGTACTTC
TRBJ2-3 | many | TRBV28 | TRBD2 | CASSFFGTSFGDTQYF | TGTGCCAGCAGTTTTTTCGGGACTAGCTTCGGAGATACGCAGTATTTT
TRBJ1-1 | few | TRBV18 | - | CASSPQRTAGTEAFF | TGTGCCAGCTCACCACAAAGGACAGCGGGCACTGAAGCTTTCTTT
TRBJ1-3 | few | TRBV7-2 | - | CASSLQGLGNTIYF | TGTGCCAGCAGCTTACAGGGGCTCGGAAACACCATATATTTT
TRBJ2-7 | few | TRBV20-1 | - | CSARDWGEPSYEQYF | TGCAGTGCTAGAGATTGGGGTGAACCCTCCTACGAGCAGTACTTC
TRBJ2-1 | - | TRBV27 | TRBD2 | CASAAGLSPYNEQFF | TGTGCCAGCGCCGCGGGACTATCCCCCTACAATGAGCAGTTCTTC